Sequencing of this T cell receptor beta chain was carried out in a study of T cells after yellow fever vaccination. A single record per CDR3 protein comes from TCRdb applying MiXCR to the 5' RACE reads. The sample consists of around 46,000 distinct CDR3 sequences, roughly 7% of them appearing once. Many counts were recorded for this clonotype. From germline, CDR1 is GTSNPN and CDR2 SVGIG (reference sequence). This CDR3 spans 14 amino acids. V was clipped by 5 bases and J by 0 bases, with 10 bases between them. Sequenced material: CD8+ T cells sorted from PBMCs, taken less than 16 days after the first yellow fever vaccination. This receptor was taken from a man between 18 and 35 years old who received the YFV17D yellow fever vaccine. The chain has TRBV30 and TRBJ2-2; tentatively, D is TRBD2 (6 bases). In DNA form, the CDR3 reads TGTGCCTGGGCGGGGCCCCCGAACACCGGGGAGCTGTTTTTT. The encoded protein is CAWAGPPNTGELFF.